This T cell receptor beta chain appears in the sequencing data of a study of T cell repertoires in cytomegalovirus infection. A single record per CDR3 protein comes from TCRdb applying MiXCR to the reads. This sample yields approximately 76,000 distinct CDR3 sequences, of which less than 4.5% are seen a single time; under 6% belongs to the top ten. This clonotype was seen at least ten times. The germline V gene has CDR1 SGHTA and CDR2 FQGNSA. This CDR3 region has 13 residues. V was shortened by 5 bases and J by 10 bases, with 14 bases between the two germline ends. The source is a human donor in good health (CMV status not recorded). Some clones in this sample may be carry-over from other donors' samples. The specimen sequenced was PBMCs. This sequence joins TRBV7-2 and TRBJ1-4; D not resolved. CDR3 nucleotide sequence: TGTGCCAGCAGCCCGGGTCCTACGGGAAAACTGTTTTTT. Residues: CASSPGPTGKLFF.